The subject of this entry is one T cell receptor beta chain. Methods used by the authors: By means of reference gene primer amplification, nucleated cell counts were estimated. Sequenced by immunoSEQ multiplex PCR; TCRdb stores in-frame clones only, minus some. The V and J calls and the clone size are those of that table, but D and trimming were determined from the DNA. The sample holds about 190,000 clones; roughly 90% are singletons and the top ten take approximately 0.62%. The sample comes from a study of blood T cell repertoires in COVID-19. Overall study: COVID-19 samples collected from the United States, Italy and Spain covered acute and convalescent phases. Nucleic acid was either cDNA or gDNA, and it came from T cells, B-cell-depleted T cells, or PBMCs.

Losses at the gene ends were 4 bases for V and 8 bases for J; bases not matched to a gene: 3. Germline V lookup: CDR1 MNHEY, CDR2 SMNVEV (reference sequence). This CDR3 has 13 amino acids. This chain joins TRBV27 and TRBJ1-2; TRBD1 agrees at 11 bases. The clonotype comes from a man aged 50-60 years with acute or convalescent COVID-19. Sequenced sample: peripheral blood. Written as DNA, the CDR3 is TGTGCCAGCAGTTGGGACAGGGGGGGAGGCTACACCTTC. Translated: CASSWDRGGGYTF.